A selection of T cell receptor beta chains follows, all from one sample in a study of blood T cell repertoires in COVID-19. TCRdb's copy holds only in-frame clones and misses some; the assay was immunoSEQ multiplex PCR. The data show about 300,000 clones, 70% to 90% seen once. The sequencing input was peripheral blood. The receptors were sampled from a woman aged 25 to 39 who had recovered from COVID-19. CDR3s include the opening cysteine and the closing phenylalanine or tryptophan. D genes are given only for firm matches. The size of a clone is reported for some rows only, either as once, few or many, or as a class for expanded clones.

v_call	d_call	j_call	clone_size	cdr3_aa	cdr3_nt
TRBV6-5	TRBD1	TRBJ2-7	NA	CASSRDRTYEQYF	TGTGCCAGCAGCCGGGACAGGACCTACGAGCAGTACTTC
TRBV13	TRBD1	TRBJ1-2	NA	CASSARPGGYSGYTF	TGTGCCAGCAGCGCAAGACCAGGGGGATATTCTGGCTACACCTTC
TRBV7-8	NA	TRBJ2-3	NA	CASSSTTVTDTQYF	TGTGCCAGCAGCTCGACGACAGTAACAGATACGCAGTATTTT
TRBV5-8	NA	TRBJ2-7	NA	CASSWEDEQYF	TGTGCCAGCAGCTGGGAGGACGAGCAGTACTTC
TRBV28	TRBD1	TRBJ2-5	once	CASSLYRGLQETQYF	TGTGCCAGCAGCCTGTACAGGGGTTTACAAGAGACCCAGTACTTC
TRBV5-1	TRBD1	TRBJ1-3	NA	CASSLDRVGNTIYF	TGCGCCAGCAGCCTGGACAGGGTTGGAAACACCATATATTTT
TRBV28	TRBD1	TRBJ2-3	NA	CASSTQGASTDTQYF	TGTGCCAGCAGCACCCAGGGGGCTAGCACAGATACGCAGTATTTT
TRBV29-1	TRBD1	TRBJ2-5	NA	CSVSPGTGVGETQYF	TGCAGCGTTTCACCCGGGACAGGGGTAGGAGAGACCCAGTACTTC
TRBV7-9	NA	TRBJ2-3	NA	CASSVSVSSTDTQYF	TGTGCCAGCAGCGTTAGCGTTTCTAGCACAGATACGCAGTATTTT
TRBV19	TRBD2	TRBJ2-1	NA	CASSLTSGEPYNEQFF	TGTGCCAGTAGTCTGACTAGCGGGGAACCCTACAATGAGCAGTTCTTC
TRBV5-4	NA	TRBJ1-1	few	CASSFSRLFQTEAFF	TGTGCCAGCAGCTTCTCTAGGCTTTTCCAGACTGAAGCTTTCTTT
TRBV9	TRBD1	TRBJ1-6	few	CASSPTSGTGHWNSPLHF	TGTGCCAGCAGCCCAACCTCCGGGACAGGACACTGGAATTCACCCCTCCACTTT
TRBV7-2	TRBD1	TRBJ2-4	NA	CASSEQGVSIAKNIQYF	TGTGCCAGCAGCGAACAGGGGGTGAGCATAGCCAAAAACATTCAGTACTTC
TRBV7-2	NA	TRBJ2-2	NA	CASSLSLSGELFF	TGTGCCAGCAGCTTATCACTTTCCGGGGAGCTGTTTTTT
TRBV7-2	NA	TRBJ1-1	NA	CASSLQTVMNTEAFF	TGTGCCAGCAGCTTGCAGACAGTCATGAACACTGAAGCTTTCTTT
TRBV7-2	TRBD1	TRBJ1-1	NA	CASSSGQGQNTEAFF	TGTGCCAGCAGCTCAGGACAGGGGCAAAACACTGAAGCTTTCTTT
TRBV6-5	NA	TRBJ2-3	once	CAGRWQGNTDTQYF	TGTGCCGGCAGGTGGCAGGGGAACACAGATACGCAGTATTTT
TRBV6-2/TRBV6-3	NA	TRBJ2-4	NA	CASSNDRRPRRLAKNIQYF	TGTGCCAGCAGCAACGACAGAAGACCGAGACGATTAGCCAAAAACATTCAGTACTTC
TRBV20-1	NA	TRBJ1-1	NA	CSGDLETEAFF	TGCAGTGGGGACTTGGAGACTGAAGCTTTCTTT
TRBV19	NA	TRBJ2-7	NA	CASSNHRDSYEQYF	TGTGCCAGTAGTAACCACCGGGATTCCTACGAGCAGTACTTC
TRBV11-3	NA	TRBJ2-5	once	CASSLVSQETQYF	TGTGCCAGCAGCTTAGTTTCACAAGAGACCCAGTACTTC
TRBV11-3	NA	TRBJ2-3	NA	CASSLDLSADTQYF	TGTGCCAGCAGCTTAGATCTTTCCGCAGATACGCAGTATTTT
TRBV28	NA	TRBJ1-5	NA	CASSLDGIANQPQHF	TGTGCCAGCAGCCTGGACGGGATAGCTAATCAGCCCCAGCATTTT
TRBV3-1/TRBV3-2	NA	TRBJ1-2	NA	CASSPPPGYGYTF	TGTGCCAGCAGCCCACCACCGGGTTATGGCTACACCTTC
TRBV19	TRBD1	TRBJ1-1	NA	CASSIVGTGDEAFF	TGTGCCAGTAGTATAGTGGGGACAGGGGATGAAGCTTTCTTT